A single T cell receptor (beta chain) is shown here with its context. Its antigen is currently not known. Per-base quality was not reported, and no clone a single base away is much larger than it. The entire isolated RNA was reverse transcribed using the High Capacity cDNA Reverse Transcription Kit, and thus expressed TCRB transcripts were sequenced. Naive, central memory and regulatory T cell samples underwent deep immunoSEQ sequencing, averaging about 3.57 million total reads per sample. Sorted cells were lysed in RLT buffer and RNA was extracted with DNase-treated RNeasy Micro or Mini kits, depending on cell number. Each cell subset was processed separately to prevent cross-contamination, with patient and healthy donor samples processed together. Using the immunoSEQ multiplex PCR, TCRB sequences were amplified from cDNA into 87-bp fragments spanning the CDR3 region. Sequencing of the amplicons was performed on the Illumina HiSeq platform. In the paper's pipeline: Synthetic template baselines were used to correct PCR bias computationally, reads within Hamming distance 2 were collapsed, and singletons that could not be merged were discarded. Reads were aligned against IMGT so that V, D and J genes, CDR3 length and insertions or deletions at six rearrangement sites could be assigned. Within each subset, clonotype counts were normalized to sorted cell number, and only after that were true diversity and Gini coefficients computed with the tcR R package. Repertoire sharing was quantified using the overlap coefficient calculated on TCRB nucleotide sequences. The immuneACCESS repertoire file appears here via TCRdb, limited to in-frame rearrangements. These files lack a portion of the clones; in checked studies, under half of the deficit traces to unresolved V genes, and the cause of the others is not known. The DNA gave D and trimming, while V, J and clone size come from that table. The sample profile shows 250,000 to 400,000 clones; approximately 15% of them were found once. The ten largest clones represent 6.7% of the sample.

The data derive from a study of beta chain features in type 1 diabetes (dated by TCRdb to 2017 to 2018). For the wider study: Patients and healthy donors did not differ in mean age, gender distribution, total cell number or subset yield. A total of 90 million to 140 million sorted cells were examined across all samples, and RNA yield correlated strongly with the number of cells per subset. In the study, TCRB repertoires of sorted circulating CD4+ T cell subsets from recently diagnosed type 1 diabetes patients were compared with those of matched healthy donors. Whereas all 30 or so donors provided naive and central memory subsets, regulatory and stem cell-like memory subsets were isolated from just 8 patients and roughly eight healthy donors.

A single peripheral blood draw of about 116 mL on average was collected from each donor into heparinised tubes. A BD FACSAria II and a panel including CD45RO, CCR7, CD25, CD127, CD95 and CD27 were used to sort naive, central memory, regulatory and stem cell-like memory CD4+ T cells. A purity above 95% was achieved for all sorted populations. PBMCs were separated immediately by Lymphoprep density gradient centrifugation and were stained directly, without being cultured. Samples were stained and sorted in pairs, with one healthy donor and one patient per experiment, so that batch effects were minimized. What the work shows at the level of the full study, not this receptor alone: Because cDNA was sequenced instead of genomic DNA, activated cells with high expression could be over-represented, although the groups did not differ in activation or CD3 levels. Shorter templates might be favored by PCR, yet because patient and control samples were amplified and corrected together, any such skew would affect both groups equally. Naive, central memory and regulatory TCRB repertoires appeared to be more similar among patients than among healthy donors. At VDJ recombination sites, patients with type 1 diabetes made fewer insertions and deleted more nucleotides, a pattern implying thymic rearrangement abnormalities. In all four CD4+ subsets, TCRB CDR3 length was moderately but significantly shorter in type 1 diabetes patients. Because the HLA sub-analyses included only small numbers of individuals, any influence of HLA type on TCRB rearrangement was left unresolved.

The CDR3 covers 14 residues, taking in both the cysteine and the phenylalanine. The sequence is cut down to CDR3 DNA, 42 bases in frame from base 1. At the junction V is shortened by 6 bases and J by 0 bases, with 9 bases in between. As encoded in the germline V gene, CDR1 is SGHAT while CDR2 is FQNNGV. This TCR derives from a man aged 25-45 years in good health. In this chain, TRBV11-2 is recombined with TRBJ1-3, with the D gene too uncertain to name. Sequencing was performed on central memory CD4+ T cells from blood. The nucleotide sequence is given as TGTGCCAGCAGGAAAGGGAGCTCTGGAAACACCATATATTTT. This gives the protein CASRKGSSGNTIYF.